These 3 T cell receptor beta chains share one sample of origin, sequenced in a study of graft-versus-host responses after intestinal transplantation. Their antigens remain unidentified. Sequencing was performed with immunoSEQ multiplex PCR; in TCRdb, only in-frame clones are kept and a portion is missing. The sample holds more than 95,000 clones; less than 90% are singletons and the top ten take 0.9%. The source material was unstimulated CD4+ T cells sorted from spleen or lymph node cells, sampled before intestinal transplant. The receptors come from a human donor who received an intestinal transplant.

This chain joins TRBV7-2 and TRBJ2-1; 7 nucleotides align to TRBD2. J was trimmed by 0 bases and V by 3 bases; bases with no gene match: 11. Germline V CDR1 and CDR2: SGHTA, FQGNSA. This CDR3 is 18 amino acids long. CDR3 in DNA: TGTGCCAGCAGCTTTAAACTCCCTGGCGGGAGCTCCTACAATGAGCAGTTCTTC. Translated, it gives CASSFKLPGGSSYNEQFF.

The chain links TRBV29-1 to TRBJ1-4; TRBD1 is a possible D gene (6 bases). The CDR3 length is 13 residues. Germline V lookup: CDR1 SQVTM, CDR2 ANQGSEA. V lost 7 bases and J lost 6, with 15 bases in between. In nucleotides, the CDR3 is TGCAGCGGGACTTCAGGGGCTCATGAAAAACTGTTTTTT. Translation gives CSGTSGAHEKLFF.

J is TRBJ1-6 and V is TRBV6-5, with a tentative D call TRBD1 (5 bases). Germline values: CDR1 MNHEY, CDR2 SVGAGI. The CDR3 contains 15 residues. Trimming left V 6 bases short and J 6 bases short, with 15 bases between. DNA of the CDR3: TGTGCCAGCAGGGACGAGAGGGGTACTAATTCACCCCTCCACTTT. It encodes CASRDERGTNSPLHF.